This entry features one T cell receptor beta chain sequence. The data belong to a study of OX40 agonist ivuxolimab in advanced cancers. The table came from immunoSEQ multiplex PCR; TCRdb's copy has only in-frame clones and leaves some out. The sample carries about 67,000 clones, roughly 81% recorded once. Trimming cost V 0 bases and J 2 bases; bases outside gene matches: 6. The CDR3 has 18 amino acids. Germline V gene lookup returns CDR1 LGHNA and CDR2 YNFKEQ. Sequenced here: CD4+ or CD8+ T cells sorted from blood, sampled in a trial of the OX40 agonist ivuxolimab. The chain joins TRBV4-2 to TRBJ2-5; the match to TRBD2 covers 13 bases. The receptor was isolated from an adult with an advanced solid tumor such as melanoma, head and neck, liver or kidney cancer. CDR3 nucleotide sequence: TGTGCCAGCAGCCAAGAACTAGCGGGGGGGCCGAGGCAAGAGACCCAGTACTTC. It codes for CASSQELAGGPRQETQYF.